The 15 T cell receptor beta chains below come from one sample, sequenced in a study of OX40 agonist ivuxolimab in advanced cancers. TCRdb's copy holds only in-frame clones and misses some; the assay was immunoSEQ multiplex PCR. The sample gives about 78,000 clones, about 90% of which show up once; about 3% is in the top ten. This material consisted of CD4+ or CD8+ T cells sorted from blood, taken in a trial of the OX40 agonist ivuxolimab. The receptors here all came from an adult with an advanced solid tumor such as melanoma, head and neck, liver or kidney cancer.

V usage is TRBV28 and J usage is TRBJ1-2, with unresolved D. Trimming stripped 4 bases from V and 3 bases from J, with 12 bases between. This CDR3 spans 14 amino acids. Germline assignment: CDR1 MDHEN and CDR2 SYDVKM. The CDR3 DNA reads TGTGCCAGCAGTTCAGGAGCGTGGGACTATGGCTACACCTTC. Its protein product is CASSSGAWDYGYTF.

This rearrangement joins TRBV5-6 to TRBJ1-5, with D possibly being TRBD1 (6 bases). Germline V gene data show CDR1 as SGHDT and CDR2 as YYEEEE. There are 15 residues in the CDR3. V lost 4 bases and J 4 bases, leaving 15 bases between the germline ends. This CDR3 is CASSPQGPGNQPQHF. In nucleotides, the CDR3 is TGTGCCAGCAGCCCACAGGGCCCTGGGAATCAGCCCCAGCATTTT.

V gene TRBV11-2 combines with J gene TRBJ2-6, with D perhaps TRBD1 or TRBD2 (6 bases each). V shed 5 bases and J shed 4 bases, with 15 bases lying between them. The germline gives CDR1 SGHAT, CDR2 FQNNGV. The CDR3 is made up of 16 amino acids. The CDR3: CASSRNREAGANVLTF. The CDR3 DNA is TGTGCCAGCAGCCGTAACAGGGAGGCGGGGGCCAACGTCCTGACTTTC.

The CDR3 DNA reads TGTGCCAGCAGTGAAGGTCTAAACGGGGGGCGGACAGATACGCAGTATTTT. Translated: CASSEGLNGGRTDTQYF. This rearrangement joins TRBV6-1 to TRBJ2-3; D possibly corresponds to TRBD2 (7 bases). The CDR3 is 17 amino acids. CDR1 is MNHNS and CDR2 is SASEGT in the germline V gene. Trimming stripped 1 base from V and 3 bases from J, with 17 bases between.

The DNA of the CDR3 is TGCGCCAGCAGTGAGGGAGAGCGACGCACAGATACGCAGTATTTT. This translates into CASSEGERRTDTQYF. This rearrangement joins TRBV10-1 to TRBJ2-3; D call uncertain. Germline CDR1 and CDR2: WNHNN and SYGVQD (reference sequence). V was trimmed by 2 bases and J by 1 base, leaving 10 bases between them. The CDR3 runs 15 residues.

The genes are TRBV5-1 and TRBJ2-3; weak D call: TRBD1 (5 bases). V lost 0 bases and J lost 3, with 8 bases in between. Per germline, CDR1 SGHRS and CDR2 YFSETQ. CDR3 length: 14 amino acids. CDR3 in DNA: TGCGCCAGCAGCTTGGACAGGACAACAGATACGCAGTATTTT. This encodes CASSLDRTTDTQYF.

The chain links TRBV12-5 to TRBJ2-5, with D uncertain. Germline assignment: CDR1 LGHNT and CDR2 FRNRAP. The ends were cut back, 6 bases at V and 4 bases at J, with 15 bases in the middle. CDR3 length: 14 amino acids. DNA for the CDR3: TGTGCTAGTGGCCTCGGAGTAAGGAGAGAGACCCAGTACTTC. Protein product: CASGLGVRRETQYF.

V and J are TRBV30 and TRBJ1-2; 7 positions agree with TRBD1. The V gene's germline CDR1 is GTSNPN and CDR2 SVGIG (reference sequence). The CDR3 covers 13 residues. The V segment lost 4 bases and the J segment 8 bases; nucleotides outside the gene matches: 10. The CDR3 protein is CAWTRTGGNGYTF. CDR3 bases: TGTGCCTGGACCCGGACAGGAGGTAACGGCTACACCTTC.

On this clone: An end of the junction does not agree with germline; a read error may underlie this. V and J are TRBV7-7 and TRBJ2-2; D gene ambiguous. Germline V gene sequence: CDR1 SSHAT, CDR2 FNYEAQ (reference sequence). This CDR3 has 14 amino acids. The CDR3 here is CASSLSYSTGELFF. The CDR3 DNA reads as TGTGCTAGCAGCTTATCCTATTCCACCGGGGAGCTGTTTTTT.

The rearrangement joins TRBV15 to TRBJ1-1; D is perhaps TRBD1 (6 bases). V shed 0 bases and J shed 11 bases, with 10 bases lying between them. Germline CDR1 and CDR2: LNHNV and YYDKDF (reference sequence). The CDR3 sequence is 12 residues long. Here the CDR3 reads CATSRDRGRAFF. DNA of the CDR3: TGTGCCACCAGCAGAGACAGGGGACGGGCTTTCTTT.

CDR3 residues: CASSERTVEAFF. The CDR3, as DNA: TGTGCCAGCAGTGAACGTACAGTTGAAGCTTTCTTT. The chain has TRBV2 and TRBJ1-1, with D uncertain. V gave up 2 bases and J gave up 7 bases, with 8 bases separating them. The CDR3 covers 12 residues. CDR1 is SNHLY and CDR2 is FYNNEI in the germline V gene.

The CDR3 bases are TGTGCCAGCAGTGAATTTCGCCCGGCTCTCGCTGGAAACACCATATATTTT. Translating gives CASSEFRPALAGNTIYF. The rearrangement uses TRBV6-1 and TRBJ1-3; D gene unclear. Germline loops: CDR1 MNHNS, CDR2 SASEGT. Trimming removed 2 bases from V and 2 bases from J, with 16 bases in between. The CDR3 spans 17 residues.

The rearrangement links TRBV2 to TRBJ1-2; maybe TRBD1 (6 bases). The length of the CDR3 is 14 residues. CDR1 is SNHLY and CDR2 is FYNNEI in the germline V gene. V gave up 2 bases and J gave up 2 bases, with 9 bases separating them. CDR3 coding DNA: TGTGCCAGCAGTGAAAGGGGGAAGAACTATGGCTACACCTTC. Translated: CASSERGKNYGYTF.

V usage is TRBV10-3 and J usage is TRBJ1-1, with D maybe TRBD1 (6 bases). The CDR3 runs 14 residues. Trimming removed 6 bases from V and 1 base from J, with 12 bases in between. The germline CDR1 and CDR2 sequences are ENHRY and SYGVKD. The CDR3 DNA sequence: TGTGCCATCAGCCCTGACAGGAGGAACACTGAAGCTTTCTTT. Translation: CAISPDRRNTEAFF.

The chain uses TRBV2 and TRBJ1-1, with unresolved D. The CDR3 is 12 residues long. Germline V lookup: CDR1 SNHLY, CDR2 FYNNEI. V shed 7 bases and J shed 11 bases, with 17 bases lying between them. The CDR3 nucleotides read TGTGCCAGCACCAATTCAGGACCGGAGGCTTTCTTT. Translation: CASTNSGPEAFF.